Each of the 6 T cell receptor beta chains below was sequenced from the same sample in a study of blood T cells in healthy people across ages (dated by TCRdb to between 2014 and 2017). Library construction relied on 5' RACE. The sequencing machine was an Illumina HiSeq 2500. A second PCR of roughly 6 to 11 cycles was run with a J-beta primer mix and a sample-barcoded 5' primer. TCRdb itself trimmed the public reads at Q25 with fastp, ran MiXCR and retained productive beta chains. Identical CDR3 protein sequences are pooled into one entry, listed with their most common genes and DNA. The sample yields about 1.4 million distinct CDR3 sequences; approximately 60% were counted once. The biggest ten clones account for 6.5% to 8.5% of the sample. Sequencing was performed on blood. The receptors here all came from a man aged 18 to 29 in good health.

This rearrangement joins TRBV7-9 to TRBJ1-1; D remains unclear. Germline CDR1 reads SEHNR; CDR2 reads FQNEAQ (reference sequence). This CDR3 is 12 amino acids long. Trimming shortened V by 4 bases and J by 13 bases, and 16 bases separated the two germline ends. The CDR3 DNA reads TGTGCCAGCAGCTCTAAAGGCCTTAAGGATTTCTTT. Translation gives CASSSKGLKDFF.

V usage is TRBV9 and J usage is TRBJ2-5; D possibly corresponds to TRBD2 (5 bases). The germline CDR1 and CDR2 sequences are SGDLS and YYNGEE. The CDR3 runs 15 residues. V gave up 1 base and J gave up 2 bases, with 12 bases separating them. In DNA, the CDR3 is TGTGCCAGCAGCGTAAGCTGGACTGGACAAGAGACCCAGTACTTC. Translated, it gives CASSVSWTGQETQYF.

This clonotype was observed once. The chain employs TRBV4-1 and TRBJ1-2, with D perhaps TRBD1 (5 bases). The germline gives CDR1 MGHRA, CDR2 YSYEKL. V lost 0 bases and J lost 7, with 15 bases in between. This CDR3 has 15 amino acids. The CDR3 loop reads CASSQDIEGRGGYTF. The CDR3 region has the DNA TGCGCCAGCAGCCAAGATATTGAGGGAAGGGGTGGCTACACCTTC.

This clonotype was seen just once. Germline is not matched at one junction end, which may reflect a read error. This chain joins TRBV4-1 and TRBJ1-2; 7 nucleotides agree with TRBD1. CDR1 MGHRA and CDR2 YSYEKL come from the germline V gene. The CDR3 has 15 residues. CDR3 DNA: TGCGCCAGCAGCCATCAAGACAGGGTACGCTATGGCTTCACCTTC. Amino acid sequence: CASSHQDRVRYGFTF.

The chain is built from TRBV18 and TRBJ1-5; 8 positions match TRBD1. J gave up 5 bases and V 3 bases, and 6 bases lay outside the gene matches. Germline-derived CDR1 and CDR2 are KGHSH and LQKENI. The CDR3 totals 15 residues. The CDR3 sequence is CASSPDRVWDQPQHF. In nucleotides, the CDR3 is TGTGCCAGCTCACCGGACAGGGTTTGGGATCAGCCCCAGCATTTT.

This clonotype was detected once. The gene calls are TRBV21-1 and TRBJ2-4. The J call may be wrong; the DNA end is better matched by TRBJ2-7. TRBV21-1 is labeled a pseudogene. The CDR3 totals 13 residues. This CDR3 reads CASSKSTGYEQYF. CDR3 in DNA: TGTGCCAGCAGCAAGTCGACGGGGTACGAGCAGTACTTC.